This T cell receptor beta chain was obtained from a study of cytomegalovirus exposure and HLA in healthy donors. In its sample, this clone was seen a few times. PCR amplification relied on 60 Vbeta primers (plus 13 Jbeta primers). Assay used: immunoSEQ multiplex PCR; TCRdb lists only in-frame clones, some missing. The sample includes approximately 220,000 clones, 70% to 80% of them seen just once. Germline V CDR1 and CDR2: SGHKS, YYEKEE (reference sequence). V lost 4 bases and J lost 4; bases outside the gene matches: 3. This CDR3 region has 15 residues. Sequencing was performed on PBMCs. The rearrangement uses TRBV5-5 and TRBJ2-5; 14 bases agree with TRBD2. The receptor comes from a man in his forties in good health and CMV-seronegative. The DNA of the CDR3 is TGTGCCAGCAGCATTGGACTAGCGGGGGGAGAGACCCAGTACTTC. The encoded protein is CASSIGLAGGETQYF.